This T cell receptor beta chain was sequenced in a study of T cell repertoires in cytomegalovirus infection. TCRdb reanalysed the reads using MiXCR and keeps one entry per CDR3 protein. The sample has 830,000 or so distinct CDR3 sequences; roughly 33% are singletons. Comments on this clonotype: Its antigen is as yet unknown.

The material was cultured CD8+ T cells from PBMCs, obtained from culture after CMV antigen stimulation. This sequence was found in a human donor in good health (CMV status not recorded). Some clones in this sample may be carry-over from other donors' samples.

CDR3 coding DNA: TGTGCCAGCCTCGCTTCGTGGGATACGCAGTATTTT. Amino acid sequence: CASLASWDTQYF. The V call is TRBV12-3 or TRBV12-4, the J call TRBJ2-3, with D unresolved. The CDR3 runs to 12 residues. Trimming shortened V by 8 bases and J by 6 bases, and 12 bases separated the two germline ends.